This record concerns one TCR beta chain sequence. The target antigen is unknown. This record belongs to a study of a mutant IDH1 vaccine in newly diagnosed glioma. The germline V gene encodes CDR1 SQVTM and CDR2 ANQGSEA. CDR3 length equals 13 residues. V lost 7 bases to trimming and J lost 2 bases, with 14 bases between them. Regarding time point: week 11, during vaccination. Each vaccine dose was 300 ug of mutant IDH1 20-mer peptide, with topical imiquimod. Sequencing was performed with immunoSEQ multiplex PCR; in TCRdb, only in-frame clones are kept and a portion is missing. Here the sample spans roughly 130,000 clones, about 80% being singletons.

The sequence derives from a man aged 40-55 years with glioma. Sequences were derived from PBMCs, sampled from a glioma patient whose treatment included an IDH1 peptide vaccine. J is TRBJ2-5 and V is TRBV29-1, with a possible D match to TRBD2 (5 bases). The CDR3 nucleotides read TGCAGCGGGATCCGGGGTCCGCAAGAGACCCAGTACTTC. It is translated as CSGIRGPQETQYF.